This is a list of T cell receptor beta chains from one sample in a study of blood T cells in healthy people across ages. TCRdb re-analysed the 5' RACE reads in MiXCR, keeping a single row per CDR3 protein. The sample has 1.8 million or so distinct CDR3 sequences, about two fifths seen once. The sample was blood. The receptors here all came from a human donor in good health. Both conserved end residues are part of each CDR3. D genes are given only for firm matches. Expanded clones get a size class; other rows say once, few or many, or leave the size out.

J,size,V,D,CDR3,DNA
TRBJ2-7,-,TRBV27,-,CASSLVRQHYEQYF,TGTGCCAGCAGTTTAGTTCGACAGCACTACGAGCAGTACTTC
TRBJ2-3,few,TRBV10-3,TRBD1,CAISARGTGAADTQYF,TGTGCCATCAGTGCTCGTGGGACAGGGGCTGCAGATACGCAGTATTTT
TRBJ2-7,few,TRBV4-2,TRBD2,CASQPGTSGTYEQYF,TGTGCCAGCCAACCTGGGACTAGCGGGACCTACGAGCAGTACTTC
TRBJ2-7,-,TRBV19,-,CASTADGNSYEQYF,TGTGCCAGTACCGCGGACGGAAACTCCTACGAGCAGTACTTC
TRBJ1-2,few,TRBV5-1,-,CASSATAAPYGYTF,TGCGCCAGCAGCGCCACGGCAGCCCCCTATGGCTACACCTTC
TRBJ2-6,-,TRBV4-3,-,CASSQVRDTGANVLTF,TGCGCCAGCAGCCAAGTGCGGGACACTGGGGCCAACGTCCTGACTTTC
TRBJ2-7,few,TRBV20-1,-,CSALLANSYEQYF,TGCAGTGCCCTTCTAGCCAACTCCTACGAGCAGTACTTC
TRBJ1-1,few,TRBV9,-,CASSAQALMNTEAFF,TGTGCCAGCAGCGCCCAGGCGTTGATGAACACTGAAGCTTTCTTT
TRBJ2-1,-,TRBV7-3,-,CASSLTSLATNEQFF,TGTGCCAGCAGCTTAACGAGTCTCGCGACCAATGAGCAGTTCTTC
TRBJ2-5,-,TRBV7-7,-,CASSSNPGKETQYF,TGTGCTAGCAGCTCAAATCCAGGGAAAGAGACCCAGTACTTC
TRBJ2-1,few,TRBV29-1,-,CSVELWTTPSSYNEQFF,TGCAGCGTTGAACTGTGGACAACCCCAAGCTCCTACAATGAGCAGTTCTTC
TRBJ1-2,few,TRBV29-1,-,CSVEDHQGYTF,TGCAGCGTTGAAGATCACCAGGGCTACACCTTC
TRBJ2-3,-,TRBV20-1,TRBD2,CSASLSRGGTDTQYF,TGCAGTGCTTCCCTCTCGCGGGGGGGCACAGATACGCAGTATTTT
TRBJ1-1,-,TRBV29-1,-,CSVAGTFGRAEAFF,TGCAGCGTTGCTGGGACCTTCGGAAGGGCTGAAGCTTTCTTT
TRBJ2-7,-,TRBV29-1,-,CSVEGVGGPEYEQYF,TGCAGCGTTGAGGGGGTCGGGGGACCGGAATACGAGCAGTACTTC
TRBJ2-7,once,TRBV4-3,-,CASSQGLLVPYEQYF,TGCGCCAGCAGCCAAGGCCTTCTAGTGCCCTACGAGCAGTACTTC
TRBJ1-1,-,TRBV5-1,-,CASRGPTENTEAFF,TGCGCCAGCAGGGGTCCAACGGAAAACACTGAAGCTTTCTTT